One and the same sample provided the 28 T cell receptor beta chains below, sequenced in a study of blood T cell repertoires in COVID-19. Assay used: immunoSEQ multiplex PCR; TCRdb lists only in-frame clones, some missing. The data contain some 370,000 clones, around 90% of them seen just once; the ten biggest clones take up around 1.3%. Sequenced sample: peripheral blood. All receptors come from a man aged 40-55 years with acute or convalescent COVID-19.

This chain links TRBV7-2 with TRBJ2-2, with 7 nucleotides matching TRBD1. This CDR3 spans 15 amino acids. CDR1 is SGHTA, CDR2 FQGNSA, per germline. J lost 3 bases, V lost 3 bases, and 4 bases had no gene match. The CDR3 here is CASSFGQAYTGELFF. CDR3 DNA sequence: TGTGCCAGCAGCTTTGGACAGGCGTACACCGGGGAGCTGTTTTTT.

This clone was seen only once. V usage is TRBV11-3 and J usage is TRBJ2-3, with 8 bases that match TRBD2. CDR1 SGHNT and CDR2 YENEEA come from the germline V gene. Unmatched junction bases numbered 11, after V lost 4 bases and J lost 2 bases. This CDR3 has 17 residues. CDR3 in DNA: TGTGCCAGCAGCTCCCACGGGGGGGGCAGAAACACAGATACGCAGTATTTT. Protein: CASSSHGGGRNTDTQYF. The full variable domain, completed using reference TRBV11-3 and TRBJ2-3, is EAGVVQSPRYKIIEKKQPVAFWCNPISGHNTLYWYLQNLGQGPELLIRYENEEAVDDSQLPKDRFSAERLKGVDSTLKIQPAELGDSAVYLCASSSHGGGRNTDTQYFGPGTRLTVL.

V and J are TRBV28 and TRBJ2-1; 7 bases line up with TRBD2. V lost 11 bases to trimming and J lost 3 bases; unmatched junction nucleotides: 7. Germline V gives CDR1 MDHEN, CDR2 SYDVKM. The CDR3 length is 13 residues. The CDR3 here is CACGRGVYNEQFF. The CDR3 DNA is TGTGCCTGCGGGAGAGGCGTCTACAATGAGCAGTTCTTC.

The rearrangement joins TRBV7-9 to TRBJ2-3, with 8 bases identical to TRBD1. This CDR3 spans 15 amino acids. Unmatched junction bases numbered 7, after V lost 4 bases and J lost 4 bases. Germline assignment: CDR1 SEHNR and CDR2 FQNEAQ (reference sequence). The CDR3 reads CASSSRTGYADTQYF. The CDR3, as DNA: TGTGCCAGCAGCTCTCGGACAGGGTACGCAGATACGCAGTATTTT.

Ten or more counts support this clone. The V call is TRBV10-2, the J call TRBJ2-5, with 8 bases matching TRBD1. Germline CDR1 reads WSHSY; CDR2 reads SAAADI. Trimming cost V 5 bases and J 5 bases; bases outside gene matches: 7. There are 14 residues in the CDR3. Here the CDR3 reads CASSFATGVETQYF. The CDR3 DNA is TGCGCCAGCAGTTTCGCGACAGGGGTCGAGACCCAGTACTTC.

J is TRBJ1-1 and V is TRBV30; 7 bases are a match to TRBD1. Germline loops: CDR1 GTSNPN, CDR2 SVGIG (reference sequence). V was clipped by 4 bases and J by 2 bases; unmatched bases: 7. CDR3 length equals 14 residues. The CDR3 DNA follows: TGTGCCTGGAATATAGGGACAGTTAACACTGAAGCTTTCTTT. Amino acids: CAWNIGTVNTEAFF.

The V gene is TRBV3-1 (or the pseudogene TRBV3-2), the J gene TRBJ2-1; 9 nucleotides match TRBD1. Germline CDR1 LGHDT, CDR2 YNNKEL (reference sequence). CDR3 length equals 17 residues. Trimming took 5 bases from V and 3 from J; bases not matched to a gene: 11. The DNA of the CDR3 is TGTGCCAGCAGCGCGCAACCGGGACAGGGCCTCTACAATGAGCAGTTCTTC. Translation gives CASSAQPGQGLYNEQFF.

The rearrangement uses TRBV5-1 and TRBJ2-5, with 7 positions matching TRBD2. This CDR3 is 13 amino acids long. Germline loops: CDR1 SGHRS, CDR2 YFSETQ. The junction had 4 bases not matched to a gene; V was cut back by 3 bases and J by 5 bases. CDR3 DNA: TGCGCCAGCAGCTCCTTGCGGGGGGAGACCCAGTACTTC. As protein: CASSSLRGETQYF.

The CDR3 loop is CATRSRGEETQYF. The CDR3 coding sequence is TGTGCCACCAGATCCAGGGGTGAGGAGACCCAGTACTTC. The V gene is TRBV24-1, the J gene TRBJ2-5; perhaps TRBD1 as D (6 bases). The CDR3 is made up of 13 amino acids. With 7 bases removed from V and 5 bases from J, the gap between germline ends came to 13 bases. Germline V lookup: CDR1 KGHDR, CDR2 SFDVKD.

The chain combines TRBV6-1 with TRBJ2-3; the match to TRBD2 covers 11 bases. Germline-derived CDR1 and CDR2 are MNHNS and SASEGT. The V gene end was trimmed by 2 bases and the J gene end by 4 bases; junction bases not matched to a gene: 14. The CDR3 length is 19 residues. The CDR3 DNA reads TGTGCCAGCAGTGAATGGAACACTTTTAGCGGGGGGGCAGCAGATACGCAGTATTTT. Translation: CASSEWNTFSGGAADTQYF.

The genes are TRBV4-3 and TRBJ1-1; no firm D call. Trimming removed 1 base at V and 1 base at J, with 7 bases between. This CDR3 contains 14 residues. Germline CDR1 LGHNA, CDR2 YSLEER. CDR3 DNA sequence: TGCGCCAGCAGCCAAGGCACTCAGAACACTGAAGCTTTCTTT. Translating gives CASSQGTQNTEAFF.

The rearrangement uses TRBV28 and TRBJ2-7; 8 bases align to TRBD1. Germline-derived CDR1 and CDR2 are MDHEN and SYDVKM. The CDR3 runs to 16 residues. The V gene end was trimmed by 6 bases and the J gene end by 4 bases; junction bases not matched to a gene: 14. The CDR3 DNA sequence: TGTGCCAGCAGACCCCGGGTTCCAGGGGGCGAATACGAGCAGTACTTC. Encoded protein: CASRPRVPGGEYEQYF.

The chain employs TRBV6-6 and TRBJ2-1; TRBD1 is a possible D gene (6 bases). CDR3 length: 14 residues. Germline V CDR1 and CDR2: MNHNY, SVGAGI (reference sequence). The V and J ends lost 7 bases and 8 bases respectively, with 18 bases between them. CDR3 region: CASKNSHRDHEQFF. CDR3 bases: TGTGCCAGCAAGAATTCCCACAGGGACCATGAGCAGTTCTTC.

This chain uses TRBV20-1 with TRBJ2-5; D unclear. CDR1 DFQATT and CDR2 SNEGSKA come from the germline V gene (reference sequence). Trimming stripped 3 bases from V and 9 bases from J, with 8 bases between. This CDR3 has 10 amino acids. CDR3 nucleotides: TGCAGTGCTAGCGAGAGTGCCCAGTACTTC. Translation gives CSASESAQYF.

Notes on this clone: Other DNA sequences from this sample encode an identical CDR3 as well. V and J are TRBV7-2 and TRBJ1-2; maybe TRBD1 (5 bases). The germline CDR1 and CDR2 sequences are SGHTA and FQGNSA. This CDR3 region has 13 residues. Trimming left V 1 base short and J 5 bases short, with 8 bases between. In nucleotides, the CDR3 is TGTGCCAGCAGCTTAGGGCAGGGTTATGGCTACACCTTC. Encoded protein: CASSLGQGYGYTF.

This chain uses TRBV28 with TRBJ1-1, with no clear D. The germline V gene encodes CDR1 MDHEN and CDR2 SYDVKM. The CDR3 covers 12 residues. The V end lost 6 bases, the J end lost 10 bases, and 15 bases lay between the germline ends. Here the CDR3 DNA reads TGTGCCAGCAGGGGCGCGGGCGTAATAGCTTTCTTT. Its translation is CASRGAGVIAFF.

The CDR3 DNA is TGTGCCACCAGTGATCCTTACAGGGGTGGCTATGGCTACACCTTC. This translates into CATSDPYRGGYGYTF. V is TRBV24-1 and J is TRBJ1-2; 7 bases match TRBD1. The CDR3 has 15 residues. Germline V CDR1 and CDR2: KGHDR, SFDVKD. The J segment lost 4 bases and the V segment lost 3 bases, leaving 7 bases of the junction unmatched.

Comment on this clone: The same CDR3 arises from other DNA sequences in this sample as well. The chain is built from TRBV24-1 and TRBJ1-5; tentatively, D is TRBD1 (6 bases). V lost 4 bases and J 4 bases, leaving 10 bases between the germline ends. Germline V gene data show CDR1 as KGHDR and CDR2 as SFDVKD. CDR3 length: 14 residues. CDR3 protein: CATSDLDSNQPQHF. The CDR3 region has the DNA TGTGCCACCAGTGACCTGGACAGTAATCAGCCCCAGCATTTT.

V usage is TRBV6-1 and J usage is TRBJ2-7, with D possibly matching TRBD2 (6 bases). The CDR3 is 18 amino acids. The germline V gene encodes CDR1 MNHNS and CDR2 SASEGT. V lost 0 bases and J lost 3, with 21 bases in between. DNA of the CDR3: TGTGCCAGCAGTGAAGCTAAGGGCGCGGGAAGTAGCATCTACGAGCAGTACTTC. It translates to CASSEAKGAGSSIYEQYF.

The V call is TRBV28, the J call TRBJ2-1; TRBD2 aligns across 10 bases. Germline V gene lookup returns CDR1 MDHEN and CDR2 SYDVKM. Unmatched junction bases numbered 7, after V lost 2 bases and J lost 6 bases. The CDR3 sequence is 16 residues long. This chain's CDR3 is CASSLISGGVINEQFF. The CDR3 DNA follows: TGTGCCAGCAGTTTAATCAGCGGGGGGGTTATCAATGAGCAGTTCTTC.

V usage is TRBV27 and J usage is TRBJ2-7; D may be TRBD2 (6 bases). This CDR3 has 16 residues. Trimming shortened V by 6 bases and J by 1 base, and 19 bases separated the two germline ends. Per the germline V gene, CDR1 is MNHEY and CDR2 is SMNVEV (reference sequence). The CDR3 sequence is CASRTVTGGTSYEQYF. DNA of the CDR3: TGTGCCAGCAGAACAGTCACCGGGGGAACTTCCTACGAGCAGTACTTC.

This clone was seen more than once but under ten times. This chain connects TRBV6-6 to TRBJ2-1; a possible D gene is TRBD1 (5 bases). Trimming removed 8 bases at V and 3 bases at J, with 17 bases between. CDR3 length: 15 amino acids. CDR1 and CDR2 (germline): MNHNY, SVGAGI (reference sequence). CDR3 protein: CASQPPGIVYNEQFF. The CDR3 DNA follows: TGTGCCAGCCAACCGCCAGGGATCGTCTACAATGAGCAGTTCTTC.

This clone has only one observation. The gene calls are TRBV7-6 and TRBJ2-1, with 8 bases that match TRBD1. V lost 5 bases, J lost 0 bases, and 6 bases stayed unmatched. Germline lookup yields CDR1 SGHVS and CDR2 FNYEAQ. CDR3 length equals 16 residues. DNA of the CDR3: TGTGCCAGCAGCACACCCACAGGGGGCTCCTACAATGAGCAGTTCTTC. Protein product: CASSTPTGGSYNEQFF.

The chain employs TRBV3-1 (or the pseudogene TRBV3-2) and TRBJ1-5; 12 bases fit TRBD1. Germline assignment: CDR1 LGHDT and CDR2 YNNKEL (reference sequence). The V gene end was trimmed by 3 bases and the J gene end by 6 bases; junction bases not matched to a gene: 9. The CDR3 runs 17 residues. CDR3 loop: CASSHYGTGGDSQPQHF. CDR3 in DNA: TGTGCCAGCAGCCACTACGGGACAGGGGGCGATTCTCAGCCCCAGCATTTT.

This chain links TRBV2 with TRBJ1-4; 7 bases line up with TRBD1. This CDR3 contains 14 residues. Germline CDR1 reads SNHLY; CDR2 reads FYNNEI. V lost 6 bases to trimming and J lost 4 bases; unmatched junction nucleotides: 5. CDR3 nucleotides: TGTGCCAGCAGAGGGGGCGGAGGTAATGAAAAACTGTTTTTT. Its translation: CASRGGGGNEKLFF.

The J gene is TRBJ2-1, the V gene TRBV19; 10 bases map to TRBD1. The V segment lost 4 bases and the J segment 9 bases; nucleotides outside the gene matches: 12. Germline CDR1 and CDR2: LNHDA and SQIVND (reference sequence). The CDR3 is made up of 16 amino acids. The CDR3 DNA reads TGTGCCAGTAGTACGTCCGGGACAGGGGTTTTAAGTGAGCAGTTCTTC. Protein sequence: CASSTSGTGVLSEQFF.

The gene calls are TRBV18 and TRBJ2-7, with TRBD2 matching 7 bases. This CDR3 region has 14 residues. The germline V gene has CDR1 KGHSH and CDR2 LQKENI. V shed 6 bases, J shed 4 bases, and the junction held 9 bases outside the gene matches. CDR3 region: CASSPLAGKYEQYF. As DNA, the CDR3 is TGTGCCAGCTCCCCCTTAGCGGGTAAATACGAGCAGTACTTC.

This clone was detected only a few times. A junction boundary mismatches the germline segment, possibly from a read error. The chain carries TRBV4-1 and TRBJ1-1; TRBD1 matches at 7 bases. The germline V gene has CDR1 MGHRA and CDR2 YSYEKL. The CDR3 loop spans 18 amino acids. The CDR3 coding sequence is TGCGCCAGCAGTCAAGTCGGGTGGCCCAGACAGGGAGGCACTGAAGCTTTCTTT. Translating it yields CASSQVGWPRQGGTEAFF.